This T cell receptor beta chain was obtained from a study of blood T cell repertoires in COVID-19. Across the study: Researchers got acute and convalescent COVID-19 samples from the United States, Italy and Spain.

Germline CDR1 is LNHDA and CDR2 is SQIVND (reference sequence). The V gene lost 7 bases and the J gene lost 8 bases, with 14 bases spanning the gap. CDR3 size: 12 residues. The method was immunoSEQ multiplex PCR; TCRdb's version includes in-frame clones alone and lacks a portion of them. The top ten hold about 40% of the sample, which has 120,000 to 150,000 clones, around four fifths seen once. Sequences were obtained from peripheral blood. The gene calls are TRBV19 and TRBJ1-2, with TRBD1 as a possible D gene (5 bases). This TCR derives from a human donor in a cohort sampled during active COVID-19. In nucleotides, the CDR3 is TGTGCCAGTAAGGGACTCGACGACGGCTACACCTTC. It is translated as CASKGLDDGYTF.